The 10 T cell receptor beta chains below come from one sample, sequenced in a study of T-cell memory formation after mild COVID-19. TCRdb processed the 5' RACE reads anew with MiXCR; each CDR3 protein has one entry. The data contain 350,000 to 450,000 distinct CDR3 sequences, 25% to 30% of them singletons. Sequencing was performed on PBMCs or a T cell subset sorted from them (not recorded which). These receptors all stem from an adult woman who had mild COVID-19 (a few samples of this study predate the infection). Cell type and time point are not known.

The J gene is TRBJ2-7, the V gene TRBV7-2; 12 bases agree with TRBD2. The trim removed 5 bases at V and 7 bases at J, leaving 24 bases unmatched. Germline assignment: CDR1 SGHTA and CDR2 FQGNSA. The CDR3 is made up of 20 amino acids. CDR3 nucleotide sequence: TGTGCCAGCAGCCCCCAGTGGGTGGCTAGCGGGAGGGTCCCCTTTGGGGAGCAGTACTTC. This encodes CASSPQWVASGRVPFGEQYF.

The gene calls are TRBV5-1 and TRBJ2-2; TRBD1 might be the D (7 bases). The ends were cut back, 4 bases at V and 0 bases at J, with 13 bases in the middle. This CDR3 comprises 16 residues. Germline values: CDR1 SGHRS, CDR2 YFSETQ. CDR3 region: CASSLTGEANTGELFF. CDR3 in DNA: TGCGCCAGCAGCCTTACAGGGGAGGCGAACACCGGGGAGCTGTTTTTT.

The V call is TRBV20-1, the J call TRBJ2-1; the D gene is possibly TRBD2 (5 bases). Deletions cut 2 bases from V and 0 bases from J, with 14 bases between. Germline V gene data show CDR1 as DFQATT and CDR2 as SNEGSKA (reference sequence). The length of the CDR3 is 16 residues. The CDR3 DNA reads TGCAGTGCTAGACCCGTGGCGGGCAGCTCCTACAATGAGCAGTTCTTC. This sequence encodes CSARPVAGSSYNEQFF.

This clonotype was picked up a small number of times. V and J are TRBV29-1 and TRBJ2-7; tentative D call: TRBD1 (6 bases). The germline V gene encodes CDR1 SQVTM and CDR2 ANQGSEA. V lost 6 bases to trimming and J lost 5 bases, with 14 bases between them. The CDR3 spans 12 residues. The CDR3 DNA reads as TGCAGCGTACGACAGGTGGCCGACGAGCAGTACTTC. Translated: CSVRQVADEQYF.

This clonotype was observed a handful of times. This chain links TRBV12-3 or TRBV12-4 with TRBJ2-2, with 7 bases fitting TRBD1. Unmatched junction bases numbered 9, after V lost 0 bases and J lost 5 bases. The length of the CDR3 is 17 residues. CDR3 DNA: TGTGCCAGCAGTTTAGCGCTGACAGGGAGTAATACCGGGGAGCTGTTTTTT. The encoded protein is CASSLALTGSNTGELFF.

This chain connects TRBV2 to TRBJ2-7, with a possible D match to TRBD1 (5 bases). Germline lookup yields CDR1 SNHLY and CDR2 FYNNEI. V lost 7 bases and J lost 4, with 17 bases in between. The CDR3 sequence is 14 residues long. The CDR3 here is CASTLTEVTYEQYF. The CDR3 coding sequence is TGTGCCAGCACCTTGACAGAAGTCACTTACGAGCAGTACTTC. Variable domain in full (rest from reference TRBV2 and TRBJ2-7): EPEVTQTPSHQVTQMGQEVILRCVPISNHLYFYWYRQILGQKVEFLVSFYNNEISEKSEIFDDQFSVERPDGSNFTLKIRSTKLEDSAMYFCASTLTEVTYEQYFGPGTRLTVT.

Only a few counts were recorded for this clonotype. The rearrangement joins TRBV21-1 to TRBJ1-4; TRBD1 is the table's D call and was not checked against the DNA. TRBV21-1 is an annotated pseudogene. The CDR3 totals 19 residues. The CDR3 is CASSKGVPGGEGANEKLFF. CDR3 coding DNA: TGTGCCAGCAGCAAAGGGGTACCAGGGGGAGAGGGAGCTAATGAAAAACTGTTTTTT.

The V gene is TRBV29-1, the J gene TRBJ1-1; D unclear. This CDR3 is 13 amino acids long. Trimming pared 7 bases from V and 6 bases from J, leaving 18 bases between. Germline CDR1 SQVTM, CDR2 ANQGSEA. CDR3 DNA sequence: TGCAGCGCCAGTATGTCGGTAGGCTCTGAAGCTTTCTTT. Its translation is CSASMSVGSEAFF.

The CDR3 DNA sequence: TGTGCCAGCTCACCAGGGACAGATGACAATCAGCCCCAGCATTTT. The encoded protein is CASSPGTDDNQPQHF. The chain uses TRBV18 and TRBJ1-5; 7 positions match TRBD1. The CDR3 is 15 amino acids. The germline V gene encodes CDR1 KGHSH and CDR2 LQKENI. With V trimmed by 2 bases and J by 3 bases, 4 bases remained unmatched.

The chain uses TRBV15 and TRBJ1-2; a possible D gene is TRBD1 (5 bases). Germline assignment: CDR1 LNHNV and CDR2 YYDKDF (reference sequence). V gave up 5 bases and J gave up 1 base, with 11 bases separating them. The CDR3 has 14 amino acids. In DNA form, the CDR3 reads TGTGCCACCAGCGGAGGGACGGTTAACTATGGCTACACCTTC. This encodes CATSGGTVNYGYTF.